The next 27 T cell receptor beta chains were all read from a single sample in a study of cytomegalovirus exposure and HLA in healthy donors. The PCR ran on 60 Vbeta and 13 Jbeta primers. Data came from immunoSEQ multiplex PCR; TCRdb stores just in-frame clones and leaves some out. The repertoire holds 150,000 to 200,000 clones, 80% seen once, with roughly 1.3% in the top ten. The sequencing input was PBMCs. These receptors came from a man aged 25-45 years in good health and CMV-seronegative.

On this clone: The identical CDR3 is also encoded by other nucleotide sequences in the sample. The rearrangement uses TRBV18 and TRBJ1-1, with a weak D call TRBD1 (6 bases). Germline values: CDR1 KGHSH, CDR2 LQKENI. The CDR3 runs to 13 residues. V was trimmed by 3 bases and J by 2 bases, leaving 7 bases between them. CDR3 DNA: TGTGCCAGCTCACCGACAGGCAACACTGAAGCTTTCTTT. Protein sequence: CASSPTGNTEAFF.

The J gene is TRBJ2-2, the V gene TRBV7-6; D gene unclear. The CDR3 runs 13 residues. Trimming stripped 0 bases from V and 7 bases from J, with 6 bases between. Germline CDR1 is SGHVS and CDR2 is FNYEAQ. CDR3 sequence (DNA): TGTGCCAGCAGCTTAGCCTCAGGCGGGGAGCTGTTTTTT. Translation: CASSLASGGELFF.

This clone has a handful of counts. V usage is TRBV19 and J usage is TRBJ1-1, with 7 bases that match TRBD1. This CDR3 comprises 18 residues. Germline V gene data show CDR1 as LNHDA and CDR2 as SQIVND (reference sequence). After removal of 5 bases from V and 2 bases from J, the junction contained 17 bases not matched to a gene. The CDR3: CASSSWAGGRGPNTEAFF. The DNA of the CDR3 is TGTGCCAGTAGTTCCTGGGCAGGGGGGCGCGGTCCTAACACTGAAGCTTTCTTT.

This clone has only one observation. The rearrangement joins TRBV7-2 to TRBJ1-5; TRBD1 agrees at 8 bases. The CDR3 totals 15 residues. V lost 4 bases and J lost 3; bases outside the gene matches: 5. CDR1 SGHTA and CDR2 FQGNSA come from the germline V gene. CDR3: CASSSAGGNNQPQHF. In nucleotides, the CDR3 is TGTGCCAGCAGCTCGGCAGGGGGCAACAATCAGCCCCAGCATTTT. The variable domain in full, completed from reference TRBV7-2 and TRBJ1-5, reads GAGVSQSPSNKVTEKGKDVELRCDPISGHTALYWYRQSLGQGLEFLIYFQGNSAPDKSGLPSDRFSAERTGGSVSTLTIQRTQQEDSAVYLCASSSAGGNNQPQHFGDGTRLSIL.

This rearrangement joins TRBV7-2 to TRBJ2-5, with D possibly matching TRBD2 (6 bases). V dropped 5 bases and J dropped 4 bases, with 8 bases sitting between them. In germline, CDR1 is SGHTA, CDR2 FQGNSA. The CDR3 has 12 amino acids. The DNA for the CDR3 is TGTGCCAGCAGCCAACTAGCAGAGACCCAGTACTTC. Amino acid sequence: CASSQLAETQYF.

The chain joins TRBV7-8 to TRBJ2-1; 16 bases align to TRBD2. Germline-derived CDR1 and CDR2 are SGHVS and FQNEAQ. The V gene end was trimmed by 3 bases and the J gene end by 7 bases; junction bases not matched to a gene: 6. CDR3 size: 17 residues. The CDR3 protein is CASSLGLAGGPENEQFF. The CDR3 DNA follows: TGTGCCAGCAGCTTGGGACTAGCGGGAGGGCCGGAAAATGAGCAGTTCTTC.

This chain links TRBV6-5 with TRBJ1-4, with 7 bases that match TRBD1. The germline V gene encodes CDR1 MNHEY and CDR2 SVGAGI. V trimming: 2 bases; J trimming: 5 bases; junction bases outside the gene matches: 8. The CDR3 is made up of 16 amino acids. CDR3 loop: CASSYEPGQRNEKLFF. Here the CDR3 DNA reads TGTGCCAGCAGTTACGAGCCGGGACAGCGGAATGAAAAACTGTTTTTT.

The chain has TRBV25-1 and TRBJ2-1; no definite D call. The V gene's germline CDR1 is MGHDK and CDR2 SYGVNS. The V gene lost 6 bases and the J gene lost 7 bases, with 10 bases spanning the gap. The CDR3 runs to 12 residues. The CDR3 bases are TGTGCCAGCAGCCTAAAACCAAATGAGCAGTTCTTC. It yields the protein CASSLKPNEQFF.

This chain connects TRBV29-1 to TRBJ1-2; 9 positions agree with TRBD1. This CDR3 is built from 14 residues. Germline V CDR1 and CDR2: SQVTM, ANQGSEA. The J segment lost 1 base and the V segment lost 3 bases, leaving 3 bases of the junction unmatched. CDR3 coding DNA: TGCAGCGTTGACGGGGACAGGGATAACTATGGCTACACCTTC. This sequence encodes CSVDGDRDNYGYTF.

The table lists this clone with a count of one. The V and J genes are TRBV4-3 and TRBJ2-7; 7 nucleotides agree with TRBD1. The CDR3 is 15 residues long. The V gene end was trimmed by 1 base and the J gene end by 2 bases; junction bases not matched to a gene: 5. CDR1 is LGHNA and CDR2 is YSLEER in the germline V gene. Here the CDR3 DNA reads TGCGCCAGCAGCCAAGCGCCGGGACAGACCTACGAGCAGTACTTC. Translation gives CASSQAPGQTYEQYF.

The chain employs TRBV5-1 and TRBJ2-7, with a tentative D call TRBD2 (5 bases). Trimming cost V 0 bases and J 3 bases, with 10 bases left between them. The germline V gene encodes CDR1 SGHRS and CDR2 YFSETQ. This CDR3 is 14 amino acids long. In nucleotides, the CDR3 is TGCGCCAGCAGCTTGGGCGGGCAGGACTACGAGCAGTACTTC. Its translation is CASSLGGQDYEQYF.

The V gene is TRBV7-5, the J gene TRBJ2-7; the D segment call TRBD2 is taken from the table without a DNA check. TRBV7-5 is marked as a pseudogene. The CDR3 has 19 amino acids. The CDR3 DNA follows: TGTGCCAGAAGCTTAATACCGGGACTAGCGGGGGGGCCGCCCTACGAGCAGTACTTC. It translates to CARSLIPGLAGGPPYEQYF.

V gene TRBV27 combines with J gene TRBJ2-1; 7 nucleotides agree with TRBD1. There are 17 residues in the CDR3. The germline CDR1 and CDR2 sequences are MNHEY and SMNVEV (reference sequence). J gave up 2 bases and V 5 bases, and 12 bases lay outside the gene matches. The CDR3 nucleotides are TGTGCCAGCAGTCCAGTCCGGGACAGCGTGACCTACAATGAGCAGTTCTTC. It translates to CASSPVRDSVTYNEQFF.

This clone was seen more than once but under ten times. This chain links TRBV6-6 with TRBJ2-7, with 9 bases matching TRBD2. Trimming at V came to 5 bases and at J to 3 bases, leaving 2 bases not matched to a gene. This CDR3 comprises 13 residues. Germline-derived CDR1 and CDR2 are MNHNY and SVGAGI (reference sequence). For the CDR3, the DNA is TGTGCCAGCAGTGCTAGCGGGGTCTACGAGCAGTACTTC. This codes for CASSASGVYEQYF.

The rearrangement uses TRBV10-3 and TRBJ1-5; perhaps TRBD1 as D (5 bases). CDR1 ENHRY and CDR2 SYGVKD come from the germline V gene. V was pared by 3 bases and J by 3 bases, with 15 bases between. CDR3 length equals 16 residues. CDR3 region: CAISEDRAGNNQPQHF. CDR3 in DNA: TGTGCCATCAGTGAAGATCGGGCAGGGAACAATCAGCCCCAGCATTTT.

The chain joins TRBV27 to TRBJ2-2; D gene ambiguous. The CDR3 totals 13 residues. The germline V gene has CDR1 MNHEY and CDR2 SMNVEV (reference sequence). The V end lost 6 bases, the J end lost 4 bases, and 9 bases lay between the germline ends. CDR3 in DNA: TGTGCCAGCAGCCAACGAGGCACCGGGGAGCTGTTTTTT. Translation gives CASSQRGTGELFF.

The chain joins TRBV5-1 to TRBJ1-3; 7 bases line up with TRBD1. There are 15 residues in the CDR3. Germline lookup yields CDR1 SGHRS and CDR2 YFSETQ. Germline trimming cut 0 bases from V and 3 bases from J; bases unmatched to any gene: 3. This CDR3 is CASSLEGADGNTIYF. DNA of the CDR3: TGCGCCAGCAGCTTGGAGGGGGCGGATGGAAACACCATATATTTT.

The chain combines TRBV11-2 with TRBJ2-2; 12 nucleotides line up with TRBD1. This CDR3 region has 17 residues. Germline values: CDR1 SGHAT, CDR2 FQNNGV. Trimming took 0 bases from V and 4 from J; bases not matched to a gene: 3. Here the CDR3 reads CASSLDGGQGATGELFF. The CDR3 nucleotides read TGTGCCAGCAGCTTAGATGGGGGACAGGGGGCCACCGGGGAGCTGTTTTTT.

The chain joins TRBV9 to TRBJ2-7; 8 bases align to TRBD1. This CDR3 region has 14 residues. Germline trimming cut 3 bases from V and 3 bases from J; bases unmatched to any gene: 5. Germline-derived CDR1 and CDR2 are SGDLS and YYNGEE. CDR3 sequence: CASSGRQGSYEQYF. The CDR3 DNA follows: TGTGCCAGCAGCGGAAGACAGGGGAGCTACGAGCAGTACTTC.

J is TRBJ2-1 and V is TRBV10-1; 8 nucleotides match TRBD2. V lost 6 bases and J lost 10; bases outside the gene matches: 8. CDR1 and CDR2 from the germline V gene are WNHNN and SYGVQD (reference sequence). The CDR3 sequence is 13 residues long. CDR3 nucleotide sequence: TGCGCCAGCAGCCCCGGGGGGGTCGGGGAGCAGTTCTTC. Translating it yields CASSPGGVGEQFF.

The chain combines TRBV18 with TRBJ1-2; a weak D match, TRBD1 (5 bases). The CDR3 totals 14 residues. The V and J ends lost 3 bases and 2 bases respectively, with 10 bases between them. Germline V lookup: CDR1 KGHSH, CDR2 LQKENI. CDR3 nucleotides: TGTGCCAGCTCACCGGTACAGGAAAACTATGGCTACACCTTC. Protein: CASSPVQENYGYTF.

CDR3 DNA: TGTGCCAGTAGTTTGGGACAAGGGGAGCAGTACTTC. It is translated as CASSLGQGEQYF. The chain employs TRBV19 and TRBJ2-7, with a weak D call TRBD1 (6 bases). CDR3 length: 12 residues. Germline lookup yields CDR1 LNHDA and CDR2 SQIVND (reference sequence). Trimming took 5 bases from V and 7 from J, leaving 12 bases between them.

This clone is a singleton in its sample. The rearrangement links TRBV7-2 to TRBJ2-7; 10 bases are shared with TRBD1. The CDR3 runs 16 residues. Trimming removed 3 bases from V and 6 bases from J; junction bases left unmatched: 11. The germline V gene encodes CDR1 SGHTA and CDR2 FQGNSA. The CDR3 loop reads CASSLILTGGYGEQYF. In DNA form, the CDR3 reads TGTGCCAGCAGCTTGATACTGACAGGGGGCTACGGCGAGCAGTACTTC.

This clone was seen a few times. The gene calls are TRBV11-2 and TRBJ1-4; 8 nucleotides align to TRBD1. Germline trimming cut 5 bases from V and 4 bases from J; bases unmatched to any gene: 3. This CDR3 has 14 residues. Germline V CDR1 and CDR2: SGHAT, FQNNGV. The CDR3 reads CASSEDRVNEKLFF. CDR3 nucleotides: TGTGCCAGCAGCGAGGACAGGGTTAATGAAAAACTGTTTTTT.

This clone was counted only a few times. V is TRBV25-1 and J is TRBJ1-6, with D perhaps TRBD1 (5 bases). This CDR3 contains 15 residues. From germline, CDR1 is MGHDK and CDR2 SYGVNS. V lost 3 bases and J lost 0, with 6 bases in between. CDR3 in DNA: TGTGCCAGCAGTGATGACAGCTCCTATAATTCACCCCTCCACTTT. This codes for CASSDDSSYNSPLHF.

V is TRBV7-9 and J is TRBJ1-2; TRBD1 agrees at 8 bases. The V and J ends lost 6 bases and 4 bases, in that order; junction bases with no gene match: 4. Germline assignment: CDR1 SEHNR and CDR2 FQNEAQ (reference sequence). CDR3 length: 13 residues. The CDR3 nucleotides read TGTGCCAGCAGGTTGACAGGGGCCTATGGCTACACCTTC. Translating gives CASRLTGAYGYTF.

J is TRBJ1-5 and V is TRBV28; D is perhaps TRBD1 (6 bases). CDR3 length: 17 residues. Trimming shortened V by 4 bases and J by 1 base, and 17 bases separated the two germline ends. Germline CDR1 reads MDHEN; CDR2 reads SYDVKM. CDR3 coding DNA: TGTGCCAGCAGTTCGCAATCAGGGGTGTGGAGCAATCAGCCCCAGCATTTT. Residues: CASSSQSGVWSNQPQHF.